This entry lists 21 T cell receptor beta chains sequenced from one sample in a study of shared clonotypes between healthy human individuals. The assay was immunoSEQ multiplex PCR, and TCRdb's table has in-frame clones only and misses some. The sample lists under 1 million clones, 95% to 97% seen once, with less than 0.25% in the top ten. CD8 cells classed as naive were CD45RO-negative and positively selected for CCR7, excluding terminally differentiated effector memory CD45RA+ cells. Material: naive CD8+ T cells sorted from blood. The receptors shown here come from a man aged 25-45 years in good health.

V usage is TRBV29-1 and J usage is TRBJ2-1; D perhaps matches TRBD2 (6 bases). V was trimmed by 4 bases and J by 3 bases, leaving 10 bases between them. Germline CDR1 is SQVTM and CDR2 is ANQGSEA. The CDR3 is 13 residues long. The CDR3 DNA follows: TGCAGCGTTGCCGTGACTAGCTACAATGAGCAGTTCTTC. This sequence encodes CSVAVTSYNEQFF.

This chain joins TRBV13 and TRBJ2-5; tentatively, D is TRBD1 (6 bases). Germline CDR1 and CDR2: PRHDT and FYEKMQ (reference sequence). CDR3 length: 14 amino acids. V shed 4 bases and J shed 3 bases, with 12 bases lying between them. CDR3 amino acids: CASSSGVPKETQYF. For the CDR3, the DNA is TGTGCCAGCAGCTCAGGGGTTCCGAAAGAGACCCAGTACTTC.

V usage is TRBV9 and J usage is TRBJ2-3, with 9 bases fitting TRBD2. This CDR3 has 17 amino acids. Trimming removed 2 bases from V and 0 bases from J; junction bases left unmatched: 7. CDR1 and CDR2 (germline): SGDLS, YYNGEE. CDR3 in amino acids: CASSVASGVTSTDTQYF. CDR3 nucleotide sequence: TGTGCCAGCAGCGTGGCTAGCGGGGTTACTAGCACAGATACGCAGTATTTT.

The chain uses TRBV9 and TRBJ2-3; D ambiguous. CDR1 and CDR2 from the germline V gene are SGDLS and YYNGEE. Trimming stripped 3 bases from V and 6 bases from J, with 11 bases between. This CDR3 spans 13 amino acids. Here the CDR3 DNA reads TGTGCCAGCAGCGAAGCTCTCGTCGATACGCAGTATTTT. It codes for CASSEALVDTQYF.

CDR3 sequence reads: CASSQGTTYEQYF. The CDR3 nucleotides read TGTGCCAGCAGTCAAGGGACTACCTACGAGCAGTACTTC. This chain joins TRBV27 and TRBJ2-7; 7 nucleotides align to TRBD2. Germline V lookup: CDR1 MNHEY, CDR2 SMNVEV (reference sequence). J was trimmed by 2 bases and V by 5 bases; bases with no gene match: 3. This CDR3 spans 13 amino acids.

The rearrangement uses TRBV10-3 and TRBJ1-2; 8 nucleotides line up with TRBD1. The J segment lost 8 bases and the V segment lost 1 base, leaving 9 bases of the junction unmatched. There are 15 residues in the CDR3. Germline assignment: CDR1 ENHRY and CDR2 SYGVKD. The chain's CDR3 is CAISEFLDREQGYTF. DNA for the CDR3: TGTGCCATCAGTGAGTTTCTGGACAGGGAGCAAGGCTACACCTTC.

This chain joins TRBV7-2 and TRBJ2-7; maybe TRBD1 (7 bases). The germline V gene encodes CDR1 SGHTA and CDR2 FQGNSA. Trimming took 8 bases from V and 0 from J, leaving 14 bases between them. The CDR3 loop spans 14 amino acids. CDR3 region: CASGGTESSYEQYF. The DNA for the CDR3 is TGTGCCAGCGGCGGGACAGAGTCCTCCTACGAGCAGTACTTC.

Regarding this clone: Other nucleotide sequences from this sample produce the same CDR3. V is TRBV28 and J is TRBJ2-7, with D perhaps TRBD1 (5 bases). The germline V and J ends were trimmed by 5 bases and 1 base, with 9 bases remaining between them. The CDR3 extends over 13 amino acids. CDR1 is MDHEN, CDR2 SYDVKM, per germline. The CDR3 reads CASSPRVSYEQYF. The CDR3 coding sequence is TGTGCCAGCAGTCCCAGGGTTTCCTACGAGCAGTACTTC.

The CDR3 nucleotides are TGTGCCAGCAGTGAACCCCCGGTCGGGACAAACCAAGAGACCCAGTACTTC. Translation: CASSEPPVGTNQETQYF. This chain joins TRBV6-1 and TRBJ2-5; possible D gene TRBD1, 6 bases. The germline V gene has CDR1 MNHNS and CDR2 SASEGT. Trimming removed 2 bases at V and 0 bases at J, with 16 bases between. The CDR3 sequence is 17 residues long.

J is TRBJ2-3 and V is TRBV7-9; 7 bases are shared with TRBD2. V lost 5 bases and J lost 5; bases outside the gene matches: 13. This CDR3 has 16 amino acids. CDR1 and CDR2 (germline): SEHNR, FQNEAQ (reference sequence). The CDR3 loop reads CASSPDSAGDVDTQYF. The CDR3 DNA is TGTGCCAGCAGCCCTGACTCGGCGGGAGATGTAGATACGCAGTATTTT.

The gene calls are TRBV5-4 and TRBJ2-7; D unclear. The CDR3 covers 15 residues. CDR1 and CDR2 from the germline V gene are SGHNT and YYREEE (reference sequence). Trimming took off 1 base at V and 0 bases at J, with 11 bases between the two ends. The CDR3 DNA follows: TGTGCCAGCAGCTTGTATTCTAGAATCTCCTACGAGCAGTACTTC. It encodes CASSLYSRISYEQYF.

Written as DNA, the CDR3 is TGTGCCAGCAGTTTCGTCGCGGGAACCTACGAGCAGTACTTC. Translated, it gives CASSFVAGTYEQYF. V and J are TRBV27 and TRBJ2-7, with a possible D match to TRBD2 (6 bases). Per germline, CDR1 MNHEY and CDR2 SMNVEV (reference sequence). The ends were cut back, 3 bases at V and 2 bases at J, with 11 bases in the middle. There are 14 residues in the CDR3.

The chain employs TRBV9 and TRBJ2-7; D ambiguous. This CDR3 contains 14 residues. Germline V CDR1 and CDR2: SGDLS, YYNGEE. V was shortened by 3 bases and J by 4 bases, with 14 bases between the two germline ends. The CDR3 loop is CASSESDPDYEQYF. CDR3 DNA sequence: TGTGCCAGCAGCGAGAGTGATCCCGATTACGAGCAGTACTTC.

The CDR3 DNA reads as TGTGCCAGCAGCTTAATTGTAGGGGAATACTACAATGAGCAGTTCTTC. Translating gives CASSLIVGEYYNEQFF. This chain connects TRBV7-2 to TRBJ2-1; D is possibly TRBD1 (5 bases). Trimming removed 2 bases from V and 3 bases from J, with 14 bases in between. Germline CDR1 SGHTA, CDR2 FQGNSA. This CDR3 spans 16 amino acids.

This CDR3 is CASTQENSYNEQFF. In nucleotides, the CDR3 is TGTGCCAGCACACAGGAAAACTCCTACAATGAGCAGTTCTTC. The chain links TRBV18 to TRBJ2-1, with a tentative D call TRBD1 (5 bases). Germline CDR1 reads KGHSH; CDR2 reads LQKENI. The CDR3 has 14 residues. V lost 8 bases and J 0 bases, leaving 11 bases between the germline ends.

The gene calls are TRBV7-8 and TRBJ2-1; D is unresolved. V was cut by 1 base and J by 8 bases, with 18 bases left in between. CDR1 is SGHVS and CDR2 is FQNEAQ in the germline V gene. The CDR3 spans 16 residues. The CDR3 nucleotides read TGTGCCAGCAGCTTAGGGGGTACCCCCAACAATGATGAGCAGTTCTTC. This translates into CASSLGGTPNNDEQFF. Filled out from reference TRBV7-8 and TRBJ2-1, the complete variable domain reads GAGVSQSPRYKVAKRGQDVALRCDPISGHVSLFWYQQALGQGPEFLTYFQNEAQLDKSGLPSDRFFAERPEGSVSTLKIQRTQQEDSAVYLCASSLGGTPNNDEQFFGPGTRLTVL.

The chain links TRBV7-9 to TRBJ2-1, with a weak D call TRBD1 (6 bases). The V end lost 6 bases, the J end lost 7 bases, and 16 bases lay between the germline ends. Germline-derived CDR1 and CDR2 are SEHNR and FQNEAQ (reference sequence). CDR3 length equals 14 residues. This CDR3 reads CASSDQQGWNEQFF. CDR3 sequence (DNA): TGTGCCAGCAGTGATCAACAGGGTTGGAATGAGCAGTTCTTC.

This chain uses TRBV20-1 with TRBJ2-7; D possibly corresponds to TRBD1 (5 bases). V lost 4 bases, J lost 4 bases, and 5 bases lay in between. Germline V gene sequence: CDR1 DFQATT, CDR2 SNEGSKA (reference sequence). The CDR3 has 10 amino acids. The CDR3 is CSATGYEQYF. CDR3 nucleotides: TGCAGTGCTACAGGGTACGAGCAGTACTTC.

The V gene is TRBV7-9, the J gene TRBJ2-1; 8 positions match TRBD1. Germline V gene lookup returns CDR1 SEHNR and CDR2 FQNEAQ (reference sequence). The CDR3 runs 15 residues. V trimming: 6 bases; J trimming: 0 bases; junction bases outside the gene matches: 4. DNA for the CDR3: TGTGCCAGCAGGCCAACAGGGGGCTCCTACAATGAGCAGTTCTTC. Its protein product is CASRPTGGSYNEQFF.

The chain has TRBV15 and TRBJ2-5, with TRBD2 matching 16 bases. Germline assignment: CDR1 LNHNV and CDR2 YYDKDF (reference sequence). V shed 0 bases and J 4 bases; nucleotides not matched to a gene: 11. The CDR3 contains 20 residues. This chain's CDR3 is CATSRDSGTSGRGGRETQYF. CDR3 sequence (DNA): TGTGCCACCAGCAGAGATAGCGGGACTAGCGGGAGGGGGGGCCGAGAGACCCAGTACTTC.

The rearrangement joins TRBV27 to TRBJ2-5, with D possibly called TRBD1 or TRBD2 (5 bases each). Deletions cut 5 bases from V and 5 bases from J, with 18 bases between. The CDR3 has 15 residues. Germline values: CDR1 MNHEY, CDR2 SMNVEV (reference sequence). CDR3 loop: CASSPGTLRYETQYF. CDR3 nucleotide sequence: TGTGCCAGCAGTCCCGGGACCCTACGGTATGAGACCCAGTACTTC.